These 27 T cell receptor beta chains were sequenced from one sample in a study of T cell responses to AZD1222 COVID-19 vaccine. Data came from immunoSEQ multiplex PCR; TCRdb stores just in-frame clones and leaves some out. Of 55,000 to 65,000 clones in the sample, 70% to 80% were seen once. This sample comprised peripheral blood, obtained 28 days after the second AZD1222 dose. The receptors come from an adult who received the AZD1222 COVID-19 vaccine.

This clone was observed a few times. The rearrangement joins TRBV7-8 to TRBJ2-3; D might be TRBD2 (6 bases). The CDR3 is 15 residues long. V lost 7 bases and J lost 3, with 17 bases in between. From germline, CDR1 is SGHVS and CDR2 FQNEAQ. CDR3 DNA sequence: TGTGCCAGCACCGCGCGGCGGGGCCGTACAGATACGCAGTATTTT. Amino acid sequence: CASTARRGRTDTQYF.

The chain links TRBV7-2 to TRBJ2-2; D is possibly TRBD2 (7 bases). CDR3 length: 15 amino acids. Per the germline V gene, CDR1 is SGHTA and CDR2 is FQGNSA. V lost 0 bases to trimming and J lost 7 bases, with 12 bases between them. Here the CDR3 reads CASSLAAGAVGELFF. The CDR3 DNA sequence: TGTGCCAGCAGCTTAGCCGCGGGGGCGGTCGGGGAGCTGTTTTTT.

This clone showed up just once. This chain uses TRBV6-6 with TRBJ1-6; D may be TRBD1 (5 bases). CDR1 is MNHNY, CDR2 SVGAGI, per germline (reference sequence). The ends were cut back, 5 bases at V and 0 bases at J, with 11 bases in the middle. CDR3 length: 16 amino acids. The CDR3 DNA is TGTGCCAGCAGTCTGCAGGGCAGCTCCTATAATTCACCCCTCCACTTT. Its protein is CASSLQGSSYNSPLHF.

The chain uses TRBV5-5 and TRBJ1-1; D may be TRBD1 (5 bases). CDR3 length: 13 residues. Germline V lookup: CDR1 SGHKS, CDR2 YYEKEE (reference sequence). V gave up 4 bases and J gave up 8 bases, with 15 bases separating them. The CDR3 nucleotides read TGTGCCAGCAGCCCAACCGGGGCCGGCGAAGCTTTCTTT. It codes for CASSPTGAGEAFF.

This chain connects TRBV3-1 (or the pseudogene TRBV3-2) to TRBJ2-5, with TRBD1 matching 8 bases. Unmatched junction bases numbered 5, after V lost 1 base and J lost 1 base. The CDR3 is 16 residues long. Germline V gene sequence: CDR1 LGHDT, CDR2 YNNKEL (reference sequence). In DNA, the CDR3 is TGTGCCAGCAGCCAAGGGCAGGGGGCACTCCAAGAGACCCAGTACTTC. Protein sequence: CASSQGQGALQETQYF.

The CDR3 is CASSWDRGLEQYF. The DNA of the CDR3 is TGTGCCAGCAGCTGGGACAGGGGGCTCGAGCAGTACTTC. The V gene is TRBV5-4, the J gene TRBJ2-7; 12 bases line up with TRBD1. The CDR3 is 13 amino acids. Unmatched junction bases numbered 1, after V lost 3 bases and J lost 6 bases. CDR1 SGHNT and CDR2 YYREEE come from the germline V gene (reference sequence).

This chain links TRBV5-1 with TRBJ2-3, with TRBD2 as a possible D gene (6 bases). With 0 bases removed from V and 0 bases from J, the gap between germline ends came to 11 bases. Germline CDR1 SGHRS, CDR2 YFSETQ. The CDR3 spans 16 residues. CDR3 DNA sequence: TGCGCCAGCAGCTTGGGGAGGGATACTAGCACAGATACGCAGTATTTT. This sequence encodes CASSLGRDTSTDTQYF.

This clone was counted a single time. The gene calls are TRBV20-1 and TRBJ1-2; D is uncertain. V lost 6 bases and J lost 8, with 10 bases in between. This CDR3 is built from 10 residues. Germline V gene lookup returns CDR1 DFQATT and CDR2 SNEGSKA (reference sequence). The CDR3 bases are TGCAGTGCAGGGTTGTGGGGCTACACCTTC. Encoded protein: CSAGLWGYTF.

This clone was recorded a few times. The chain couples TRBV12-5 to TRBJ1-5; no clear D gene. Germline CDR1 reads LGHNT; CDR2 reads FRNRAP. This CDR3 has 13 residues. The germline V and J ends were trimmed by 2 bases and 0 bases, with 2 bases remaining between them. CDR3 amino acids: CASGLYSNQPQHF. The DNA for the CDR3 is TGTGCTAGTGGTTTGTATAGCAATCAGCCCCAGCATTTT.

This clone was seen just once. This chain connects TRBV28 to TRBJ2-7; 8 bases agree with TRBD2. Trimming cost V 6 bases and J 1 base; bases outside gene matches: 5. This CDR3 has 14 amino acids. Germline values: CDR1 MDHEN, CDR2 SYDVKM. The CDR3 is CASRRSGGSYEQYF. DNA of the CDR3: TGTGCCAGCAGACGGTCGGGGGGGTCCTACGAGCAGTACTTC.

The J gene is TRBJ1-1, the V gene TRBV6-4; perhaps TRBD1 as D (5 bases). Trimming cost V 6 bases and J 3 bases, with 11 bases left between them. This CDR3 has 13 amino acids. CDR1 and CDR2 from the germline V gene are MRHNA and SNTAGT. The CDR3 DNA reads TGTGCCAGCAGGCTGACAGATTACACTGAAGCTTTCTTT. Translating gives CASRLTDYTEAFF.

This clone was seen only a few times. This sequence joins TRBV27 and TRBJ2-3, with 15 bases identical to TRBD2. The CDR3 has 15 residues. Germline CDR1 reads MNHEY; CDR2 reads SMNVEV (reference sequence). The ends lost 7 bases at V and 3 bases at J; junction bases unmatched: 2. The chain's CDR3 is CASIGLAGGTDTQYF. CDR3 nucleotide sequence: TGTGCCAGCATCGGACTAGCGGGGGGGACAGATACGCAGTATTTT.

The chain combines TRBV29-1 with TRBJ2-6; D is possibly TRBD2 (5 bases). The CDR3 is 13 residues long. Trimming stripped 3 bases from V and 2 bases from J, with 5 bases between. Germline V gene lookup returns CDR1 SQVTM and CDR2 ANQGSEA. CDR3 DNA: TGCAGCGTTGAGGAGGCTGGGGCCAACGTCCTGACTTTC. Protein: CSVEEAGANVLTF.

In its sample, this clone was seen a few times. The CDR3 loop reads CASKGGLDTEAFF. The CDR3 DNA reads TGTGCCAGTAAGGGGGGGCTGGACACTGAAGCTTTCTTT. The chain couples TRBV19 to TRBJ1-1; possible D gene TRBD1, 6 bases. The CDR3 is 13 amino acids. CDR1 is LNHDA and CDR2 is SQIVND in the germline V gene (reference sequence). Deletions cut 7 bases from V and 3 bases from J, with 12 bases between.

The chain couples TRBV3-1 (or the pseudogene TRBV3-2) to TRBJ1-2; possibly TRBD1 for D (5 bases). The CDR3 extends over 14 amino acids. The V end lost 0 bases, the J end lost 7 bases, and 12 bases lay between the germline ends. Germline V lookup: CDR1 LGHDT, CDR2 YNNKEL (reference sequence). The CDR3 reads CASSQEMRGSGYTF. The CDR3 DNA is TGTGCCAGCAGCCAAGAGATGCGGGGCTCTGGCTACACCTTC.

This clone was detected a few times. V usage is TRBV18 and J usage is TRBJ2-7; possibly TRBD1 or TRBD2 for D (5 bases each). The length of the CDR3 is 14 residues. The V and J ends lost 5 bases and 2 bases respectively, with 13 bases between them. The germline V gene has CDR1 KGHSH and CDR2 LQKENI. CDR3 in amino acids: CASSVGAQTYEQYF. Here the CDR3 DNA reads TGTGCCAGCTCAGTCGGGGCGCAGACCTACGAGCAGTACTTC. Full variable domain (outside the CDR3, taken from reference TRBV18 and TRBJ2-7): NAGVMQNPRHLVRRRGQEARLRCSPMKGHSHVYWYRQLPEEGLKFMVYLQKENIIDESGMPKERFSAEFPKEGPSILRIQQVVRGDSAAYFCASSVGAQTYEQYFGPGTRLTVT.

The CDR3 loop is CASSPPSVGNTIYF. The CDR3 DNA is TGTGCCAGCTCACCACCGTCAGTTGGAAACACCATATATTTT. V gene TRBV18 combines with J gene TRBJ1-3, with D hard to call. In germline, CDR1 is KGHSH, CDR2 LQKENI. The CDR3 contains 14 residues. Trimming left V 0 bases short and J 3 bases short, with 6 bases between. Combining the CDR3 with reference TRBV18 and TRBJ1-3 gives the whole variable domain NAGVMQNPRHLVRRRGQEARLRCSPMKGHSHVYWYRQLPEEGLKFMVYLQKENIIDESGMPKERFSAEFPKEGPSILRIQQVVRGDSAAYFCASSPPSVGNTIYFGEGSWLTVV.

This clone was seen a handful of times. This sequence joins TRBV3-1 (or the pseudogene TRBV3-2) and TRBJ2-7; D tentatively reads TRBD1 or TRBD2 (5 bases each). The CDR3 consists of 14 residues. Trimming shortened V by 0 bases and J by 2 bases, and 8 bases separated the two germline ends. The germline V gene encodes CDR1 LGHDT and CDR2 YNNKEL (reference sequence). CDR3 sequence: CASSQEGEPYEQYF. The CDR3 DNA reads TGTGCCAGCAGCCAAGAGGGGGAACCCTACGAGCAGTACTTC.

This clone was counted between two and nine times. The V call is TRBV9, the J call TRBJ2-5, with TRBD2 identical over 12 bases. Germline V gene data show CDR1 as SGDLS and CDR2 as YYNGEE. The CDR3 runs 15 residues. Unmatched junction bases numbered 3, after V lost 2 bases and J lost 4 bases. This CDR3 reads CASSVGLAGLETQYF. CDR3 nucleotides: TGTGCCAGCAGCGTCGGACTAGCGGGGTTAGAGACCCAGTACTTC.

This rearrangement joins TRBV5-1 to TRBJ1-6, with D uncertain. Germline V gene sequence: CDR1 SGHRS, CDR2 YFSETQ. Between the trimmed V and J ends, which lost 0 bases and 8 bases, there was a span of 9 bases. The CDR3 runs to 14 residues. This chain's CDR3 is CASSLVGNDSPLHF. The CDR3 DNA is TGCGCCAGCAGCTTGGTAGGGAATGATTCACCCCTCCACTTT.

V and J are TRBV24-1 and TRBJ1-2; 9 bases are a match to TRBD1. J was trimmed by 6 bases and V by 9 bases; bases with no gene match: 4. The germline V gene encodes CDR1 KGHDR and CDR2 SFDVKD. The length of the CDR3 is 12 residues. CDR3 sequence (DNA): TGTGCCACCGGGGACAGGGATGATGGCTACACCTTC. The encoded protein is CATGDRDDGYTF.

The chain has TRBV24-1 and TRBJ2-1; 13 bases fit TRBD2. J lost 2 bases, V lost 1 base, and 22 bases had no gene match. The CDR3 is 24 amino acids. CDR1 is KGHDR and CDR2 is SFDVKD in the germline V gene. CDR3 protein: CATSDFESMSGLAGVRVPYNEQFF. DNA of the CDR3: TGTGCCACCAGTGATTTTGAATCAATGAGTGGACTAGCGGGGGTCAGGGTACCCTACAATGAGCAGTTCTTC.

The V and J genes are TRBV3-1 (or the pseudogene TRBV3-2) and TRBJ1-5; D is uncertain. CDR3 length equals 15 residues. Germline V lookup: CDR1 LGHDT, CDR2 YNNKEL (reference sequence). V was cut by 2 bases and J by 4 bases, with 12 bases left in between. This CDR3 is CASSQTGSPNQPQHF. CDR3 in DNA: TGTGCCAGCAGCCAAACGGGCAGCCCTAATCAGCCCCAGCATTTT.

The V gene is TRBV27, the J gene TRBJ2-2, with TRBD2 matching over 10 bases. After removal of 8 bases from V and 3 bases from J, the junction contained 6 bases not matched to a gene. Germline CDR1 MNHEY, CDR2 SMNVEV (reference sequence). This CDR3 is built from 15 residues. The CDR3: CASGRSGGDTGELFF. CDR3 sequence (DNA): TGTGCCAGCGGACGGAGCGGGGGGGACACCGGGGAGCTGTTTTTT.

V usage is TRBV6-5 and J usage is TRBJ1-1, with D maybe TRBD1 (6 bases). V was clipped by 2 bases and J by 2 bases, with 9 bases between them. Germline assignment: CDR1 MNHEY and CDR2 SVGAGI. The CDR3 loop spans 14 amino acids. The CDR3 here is CASSYMGANTEAFF. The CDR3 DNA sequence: TGTGCCAGCAGTTACATGGGGGCAAACACTGAAGCTTTCTTT.

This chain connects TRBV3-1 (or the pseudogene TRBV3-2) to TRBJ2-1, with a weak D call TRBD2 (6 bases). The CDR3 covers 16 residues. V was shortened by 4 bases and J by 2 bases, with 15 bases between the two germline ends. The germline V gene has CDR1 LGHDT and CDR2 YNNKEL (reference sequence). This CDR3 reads CASSLGVAGPYNEQFF. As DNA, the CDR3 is TGTGCCAGCAGCCTCGGTGTGGCGGGGCCCTACAATGAGCAGTTCTTC.

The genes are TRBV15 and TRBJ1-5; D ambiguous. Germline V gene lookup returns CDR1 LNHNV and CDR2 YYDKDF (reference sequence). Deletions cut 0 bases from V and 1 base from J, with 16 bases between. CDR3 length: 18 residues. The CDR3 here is CATSRDRRQSPSNQPQHF. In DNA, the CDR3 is TGTGCCACCAGCAGAGATCGGAGACAATCTCCGAGCAATCAGCCCCAGCATTTT. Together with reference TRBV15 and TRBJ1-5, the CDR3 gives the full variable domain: DAMVIQNPRYQVTQFGKPVTLSCSQTLNHNVMYWYQQKSSQAPKLLFHYYDKDFNNEADTPDNFQSRRPNTSFCFLDIRSPGLGDTAMYLCATSRDRRQSPSNQPQHFGDGTRLSIL.